The 30 T cell receptor beta chains below come from one sample, sequenced in a study of OX40 agonist ivuxolimab in advanced cancers. Sequencing used immunoSEQ multiplex PCR; TCRdb keeps in-frame clones, though not all of them. Altogether some 62,000 clones are present, approximately 85% being singletons, with the ten largest covering approximately 11%. Sequenced material: CD4+ or CD8+ T cells sorted from blood, taken in a trial of the OX40 agonist ivuxolimab. Every receptor here comes from an adult with an advanced solid tumor such as melanoma, head and neck, liver or kidney cancer.

This clone was observed a few times. The chain is built from TRBV11-3 and TRBJ1-1; tentative D call: TRBD1 (5 bases). CDR1 and CDR2 from the germline V gene are SGHNT and YENEEA. With 8 bases removed from V and 1 base from J, the gap between germline ends came to 20 bases. The CDR3 runs to 16 residues. The CDR3 coding sequence is TGTGCCAGCTCCAAGGGAATAGGGGCAGGGAACACTGAAGCTTTCTTT. Translation: CASSKGIGAGNTEAFF. Full variable domain (rest looked up from reference TRBV11-3 and TRBJ1-1): EAGVVQSPRYKIIEKKQPVAFWCNPISGHNTLYWYLQNLGQGPELLIRYENEEAVDDSQLPKDRFSAERLKGVDSTLKIQPAELGDSAVYLCASSKGIGAGNTEAFFGQGTRLTVV.

The chain joins TRBV7-9 to TRBJ2-7; no definite D call. The V end was cut by 1 base, the J end by 4 bases, with 8 bases between. This CDR3 has 13 amino acids. Germline V CDR1 and CDR2: SEHNR, FQNEAQ (reference sequence). The CDR3 spells CASSLVPGYEQYF. CDR3 nucleotides: TGTGCCAGCAGCTTAGTTCCCGGGTACGAGCAGTACTTC.

The genes are TRBV28 and TRBJ2-1; D unclear. This CDR3 is 11 amino acids long. Germline CDR1 is MDHEN and CDR2 is SYDVKM. Trimming took off 4 bases at V and 8 bases at J, with 6 bases between the two ends. CDR3 sequence reads: CASSSPYEQFF. The CDR3 DNA is TGTGCCAGCAGTTCCCCGTATGAGCAGTTCTTC.

The gene calls are TRBV7-9 and TRBJ1-5; D gene uncertain. The CDR3 spans 15 residues. Trimming took 0 bases from V and 0 from J, leaving 6 bases between them. Germline V gene sequence: CDR1 SEHNR, CDR2 FQNEAQ (reference sequence). CDR3 nucleotides: TGTGCCAGCAGCTTAGCGGCGAATAGCAATCAGCCCCAGCATTTT. Protein: CASSLAANSNQPQHF.

In nucleotides, the CDR3 is TGCAGCGGGGGGGCCGGAGAGACCCAGTACTTC. This gives the protein CSGGAGETQYF. The rearrangement links TRBV20-1 to TRBJ2-5; 8 bases fit TRBD2. The CDR3 is 11 amino acids. Per germline, CDR1 DFQATT and CDR2 SNEGSKA (reference sequence).

The gene calls are TRBV6-6 and TRBJ1-5, with D perhaps TRBD1 (5 bases). Trimming shortened V by 2 bases and J by 3 bases, and 8 bases separated the two germline ends. The CDR3 has 14 amino acids. Germline CDR1 reads MNHNY; CDR2 reads SVGAGI (reference sequence). This CDR3 reads CASSYLDINQPQHF. CDR3 coding DNA: TGTGCCAGCAGTTACCTGGACATCAATCAGCCCCAGCATTTT.

The V call is TRBV6-6, the J call TRBJ2-3; D tentatively fits TRBD1 or TRBD2 (5 bases each). V lost 6 bases to trimming and J lost 2 bases, with 9 bases between them. The CDR3 runs to 13 residues. Germline assignment: CDR1 MNHNY and CDR2 SVGAGI (reference sequence). For the CDR3, the DNA is TGTGCCAGCAGACCCGGGACCACAGATACGCAGTATTTT. Its translation is CASRPGTTDTQYF.

The chain has TRBV5-1 and TRBJ2-7; D gene unclear. V was clipped by 0 bases and J by 6 bases, with 7 bases between them. The CDR3 covers 12 residues. Germline V gene lookup returns CDR1 SGHRS and CDR2 YFSETQ. This chain's CDR3 is CASSLVGREQYF. Written as DNA, the CDR3 is TGCGCCAGCAGCTTGGTAGGGCGCGAGCAGTACTTC. The full variable domain, rest sourced from reference TRBV5-1 and TRBJ2-7, is KAGVTQTPRYLIKTRGQQVTLSCSPISGHRSVSWYQQTPGQGLQFLFEYFSETQRNKGNFPGRFSGRQFSNSRSEMNVSTLELGDSALYLCASSLVGREQYFGPGTRLTVT.

The chain has TRBV11-2 and TRBJ1-5; D remains unclear. CDR3 length: 13 residues. Germline CDR1 SGHAT, CDR2 FQNNGV. The V end was cut by 2 bases, the J end by 4 bases, with 6 bases between. DNA of the CDR3: TGTGCCAGCAGCTTATCTCAGAATCAGCCCCAGCATTTT. It encodes CASSLSQNQPQHF.

This chain joins TRBV14 and TRBJ2-7, with TRBD1 matching 9 bases. J gave up 1 base and V 4 bases, and 5 bases lay outside the gene matches. This CDR3 region has 15 residues. In germline, CDR1 is SGHDN, CDR2 FVKESK. CDR3 sequence (DNA): TGTGCCAGCAGCCTCACCGGGACAGGGTCCTACGAGCAGTACTTC. It specifies CASSLTGTGSYEQYF.

This clone was seen a single time. The rearrangement links TRBV7-6 to TRBJ2-1; TRBD1 aligns across 9 bases. This CDR3 comprises 19 residues. V was clipped by 1 base and J by 3 bases; unmatched bases: 13. Per the germline V gene, CDR1 is SGHVS and CDR2 is FNYEAQ. The DNA for the CDR3 is TGTGCCAGCAGCTTAGAGGCGGCGGCCCGGGACAGGGTCTACAATGAGCAGTTCTTC. This codes for CASSLEAAARDRVYNEQFF. Combining the CDR3 with reference TRBV7-6 and TRBJ2-1 gives the whole variable domain GAGVSQSPRYKVTKRGQDVALRCDPISGHVSLYWYRQALGQGPEFLTYFNYEAQQDKSGLPNDRFSAERPEGSISTLTIQRTEQRDSAMYRCASSLEAAARDRVYNEQFFGPGTRLTVL.

This clone appeared many times. The chain carries TRBV7-9 and TRBJ2-5, with 7 nucleotides matching TRBD1. The CDR3 runs 14 residues. The J segment lost 7 bases and the V segment lost 4 bases, leaving 9 bases of the junction unmatched. Per the germline V gene, CDR1 is SEHNR and CDR2 is FQNEAQ (reference sequence). Written as DNA, the CDR3 is TGTGCCAGCAGCTCAGGACAGGTTAAGGGGACCCAGTACTTC. This encodes CASSSGQVKGTQYF. The full variable domain, with the rest looked up from reference TRBV7-9 and TRBJ2-5, is DTGVSQNPRHKITKRGQNVTFRCDPISEHNRLYWYRQTLGQGPEFLTYFQNEAQLEKSRLLSDRFSAERPKGSFSTLEIQRTEQGDSAMYLCASSSGQVKGTQYFGPGTRLLVL.

This chain joins TRBV7-9 and TRBJ2-1; the match to TRBD1 covers 7 bases. V was pared by 1 base and J by 12 bases, with 24 bases of the junction left unmatched. The CDR3 extends over 19 amino acids. Looked up from germline, CDR1 is SEHNR and CDR2 is FQNEAQ (reference sequence). The CDR3 spells CASSLGTGRGKVAAKGQFF. Written as DNA, the CDR3 is TGTGCCAGCAGCTTAGGGACAGGCCGTGGGAAAGTGGCCGCCAAGGGGCAGTTCTTC.

The rearrangement links TRBV4-2 to TRBJ1-5; no firm D call. Trimming pared 3 bases from V and 2 bases from J, leaving 5 bases between. This CDR3 region has 13 residues. CDR1 and CDR2 from the germline V gene are LGHNA and YNFKEQ. This chain's CDR3 is CASSQFGNQPQHF. CDR3 nucleotides: TGTGCCAGCAGCCAGTTTGGCAATCAGCCCCAGCATTTT.

This clone was seen a few times. The chain links TRBV4-1 to TRBJ2-5; TRBD2 agrees at 9 bases. The V gene's germline CDR1 is MGHRA and CDR2 YSYEKL. The CDR3 contains 15 residues. Germline trimming cut 4 bases from V and 2 bases from J; bases unmatched to any gene: 5. This CDR3 is CASSLLREGQETQYF. The CDR3 DNA reads TGCGCCAGCAGCCTTTTGCGGGAGGGACAAGAGACCCAGTACTTC.

The chain employs TRBV7-9 and TRBJ2-5; D unclear. Germline assignment: CDR1 SEHNR and CDR2 FQNEAQ (reference sequence). The CDR3 has 14 residues. V lost 1 base and J lost 5, with 11 bases in between. CDR3 in DNA: TGTGCCAGCAGCTTAGGGGTTAGCCACGAGACCCAGTACTTC. Protein product: CASSLGVSHETQYF.

This clone was counted a single time. The rearrangement joins TRBV6-6 to TRBJ2-7; TRBD1 matches at 7 bases. The germline V gene has CDR1 MNHNY and CDR2 SVGAGI (reference sequence). The CDR3 consists of 16 residues. Losses at the gene ends were 10 bases for V and 1 base for J; bases not matched to a gene: 16. Written as DNA, the CDR3 is TGTGCCAACGTTAATGTGGGGACAGATTTTTCCTACGAGCAGTACTTC. Its translation: CANVNVGTDFSYEQYF.

The CDR3 DNA follows: TGCAGCGGCGGCCCCCAAGAGACCCAGTACTTC. It yields the protein CSGGPQETQYF. V gene TRBV29-1 combines with J gene TRBJ2-5; D unresolved. CDR1 and CDR2 (germline): SQVTM, ANQGSEA. The CDR3 is 11 residues long. The ends were cut back, 7 bases at V and 1 base at J, with 7 bases in the middle.

This chain connects TRBV5-5 to TRBJ2-7, with 11 bases aligning to TRBD2. J gave up 4 bases and V 0 bases, and 3 bases lay outside the gene matches. The CDR3 runs to 15 residues. CDR1 is SGHKS and CDR2 is YYEKEE in the germline V gene (reference sequence). The CDR3 is CASSLVSGGAYEQYF. CDR3 in DNA: TGTGCCAGCAGCTTGGTTAGCGGGGGGGCTTACGAGCAGTACTTC. The full variable domain, in which reference TRBV5-5 and TRBJ2-7 provide the parts outside the CDR3, is DAGVTQSPTHLIKTRGQQVTLRCSPISGHKSVSWYQQVLGQGPQFIFQYYEKEERGRGNFPDRFSARQFPNYSSELNVNALLLGDSALYLCASSLVSGGAYEQYFGPGTRLTVT.

V is TRBV9 and J is TRBJ2-1, with a weak D call TRBD2 (5 bases). V was trimmed by 0 bases and J by 0 bases, leaving 13 bases between them. The CDR3 totals 17 residues. Per the germline V gene, CDR1 is SGDLS and CDR2 is YYNGEE. CDR3 nucleotides: TGTGCCAGCAGCGTAGATCCAGCGGACCTCTCCTACAATGAGCAGTTCTTC. Its protein is CASSVDPADLSYNEQFF.

The CDR3 protein is CASSQDEAGPGGELFF. The CDR3, as DNA: TGCGCCAGCAGCCAAGATGAGGCAGGGCCCGGCGGGGAGCTGTTTTTT. The chain carries TRBV4-3 and TRBJ2-2, with D possibly being TRBD1 (5 bases). The CDR3 spans 16 residues. V dropped 0 bases and J dropped 7 bases, with 15 bases sitting between them. CDR1 LGHNA and CDR2 YSLEER come from the germline V gene.

The genes are TRBV11-2 and TRBJ2-1; 12 bases are a match to TRBD2. Germline CDR1 and CDR2: SGHAT and FQNNGV. The CDR3 length is 19 residues. With V trimmed by 4 bases and J by 0 bases, 10 bases remained unmatched. Here the CDR3 reads CASSSGSSGGAHSYNEQFF. The CDR3 region has the DNA TGTGCCAGCAGCTCTGGATCTAGCGGGGGGGCCCACTCCTACAATGAGCAGTTCTTC.

With regard to this clone: The identical CDR3 is also encoded by other nucleotide sequences in the sample. The chain has TRBV5-1 and TRBJ1-5; maybe TRBD1 (5 bases). There are 15 residues in the CDR3. Germline lookup yields CDR1 SGHRS and CDR2 YFSETQ. Trimming cost V 0 bases and J 6 bases, with 13 bases left between them. For the CDR3, the DNA is TGCGCCAGCAGCTTGGATGGGGGATCGGGTCAGCCCCAGCATTTT. Its translation is CASSLDGGSGQPQHF.

The chain combines TRBV7-6 with TRBJ2-7; 12 bases match TRBD1. This CDR3 is 14 amino acids long. Germline loops: CDR1 SGHVS, CDR2 FNYEAQ. Trimming cost V 6 bases and J 4 bases; bases outside gene matches: 4. CDR3 in DNA: TGTGCCAGCAGTCCGGGACAGGGGGCTTACGAGCAGTACTTC. Translation: CASSPGQGAYEQYF. The variable domain in full, with the rest retrieved from reference TRBV7-6 and TRBJ2-7, is GAGVSQSPRYKVTKRGQDVALRCDPISGHVSLYWYRQALGQGPEFLTYFNYEAQQDKSGLPNDRFSAERPEGSISTLTIQRTEQRDSAMYRCASSPGQGAYEQYFGPGTRLTVT.

This chain connects TRBV19 to TRBJ2-5, with D maybe TRBD1 (6 bases). Trimming stripped 10 bases from V and 1 base from J, with 19 bases between. The CDR3 contains 15 residues. The germline V gene has CDR1 LNHDA and CDR2 SQIVND (reference sequence). The CDR3 nucleotides read TGTGCCACTAAAACCAACGGACAGCGCCAAGAGACCCAGTACTTC. This gives the protein CATKTNGQRQETQYF.

The chain is built from TRBV7-2 and TRBJ2-2; D remains ambiguous. CDR1 and CDR2 (germline): SGHTA, FQGNSA. CDR3 length: 17 amino acids. Trimming took off 1 base at V and 1 base at J, with 13 bases between the two ends. In nucleotides, the CDR3 is TGTGCCAGCAGCTTAGATCCGACGTGGGGGAACACCGGGGAGCTGTTTTTT. It yields the protein CASSLDPTWGNTGELFF.

The V and J genes are TRBV2 and TRBJ1-5; D not resolved. The length of the CDR3 is 16 residues. The germline V gene has CDR1 SNHLY and CDR2 FYNNEI. V shed 6 bases and J shed 2 bases, with 17 bases lying between them. CDR3 sequence: CASRGDGRYGNQPQHF. CDR3 bases: TGTGCCAGCAGGGGAGATGGGAGATATGGCAATCAGCCCCAGCATTTT.

V gene TRBV10-3 combines with J gene TRBJ2-6, with D unclear. CDR1 is ENHRY, CDR2 SYGVKD, per germline. The CDR3 loop spans 12 amino acids. Trimming removed 7 bases at V and 3 bases at J, with 4 bases between. Here the CDR3 reads CAINGGANVLTF. For the CDR3, the DNA is TGTGCCATCAATGGTGGGGCCAACGTCCTGACTTTC.

This clone was observed a few times. The chain couples TRBV29-1 to TRBJ2-7, with TRBD1 as a possible D gene (5 bases). The length of the CDR3 is 12 residues. V was pared by 5 bases and J by 6 bases, with 14 bases between. Per the germline V gene, CDR1 is SQVTM and CDR2 is ANQGSEA. The CDR3: CSVSPIGAEQYF. The CDR3 DNA reads as TGCAGCGTTTCCCCGATTGGGGCCGAGCAGTACTTC.

V is TRBV4-2 and J is TRBJ2-7, with 8 bases identical to TRBD1. This CDR3 comprises 14 residues. Germline CDR1 LGHNA, CDR2 YNFKEQ. V lost 7 bases, J lost 3 bases, and 8 bases stayed unmatched. CDR3 nucleotide sequence: TGTGCCAGCACTTATGGGACAGGAGTCTACGAGCAGTACTTC. It encodes CASTYGTGVYEQYF.